A single sample is the source of the 27 T cell receptor beta chains below, sequenced in a study of T-cell memory formation after mild COVID-19. TCRdb independently ran MiXCR on the 5' RACE reads; one entry per CDR3 protein. The table includes about 100,000 distinct CDR3 sequences, over 8.5% detected once. The specimen sequenced was PBMCs or a T cell subset sorted from them (not recorded which). The receptors were sampled from a young man who had mild COVID-19 (a few samples of this study predate the infection). Cell type and time point are not known.

The chain has TRBV9 and TRBJ2-1; 11 bases are shared with TRBD2. The CDR3 totals 17 residues. V lost 6 bases and J lost 1; bases outside the gene matches: 9. Germline loops: CDR1 SGDLS, CDR2 YYNGEE. This CDR3 reads CASNQHSGRVSYNEQFF. Here the CDR3 DNA reads TGTGCCAGCAACCAACATAGCGGGAGGGTTTCCTACAATGAGCAGTTCTTC.

This clonotype was seen a handful of times. The gene calls are TRBV13 and TRBJ1-6; no clear D. This CDR3 is 12 amino acids long. In germline, CDR1 is PRHDT, CDR2 FYEKMQ (reference sequence). V lost 4 bases to trimming and J lost 10 bases, with 8 bases between them. CDR3 sequence: CASSSFNSPLHF. DNA for the CDR3: TGTGCCAGCAGCTCATTTAACTCACCCCTCCACTTT.

This chain connects TRBV7-9 to TRBJ1-4, with no clear D. Germline values: CDR1 SEHNR, CDR2 FQNEAQ (reference sequence). V gave up 5 bases and J gave up 5 bases, with 15 bases separating them. CDR3 length equals 15 residues. The CDR3 nucleotides are TGTGCCAGCAGCGACCCGGGCAGTAGGAATGAAAAACTGTTTTTT. Protein: CASSDPGSRNEKLFF. Looking up the rest from reference TRBV7-9 and TRBJ1-4 gives the full variable domain: DTGVSQNPRHKITKRGQNVTFRCDPISEHNRLYWYRQTLGQGPEFLTYFQNEAQLEKSRLLSDRFSAERPKGSFSTLEIQRTEQGDSAMYLCASSDPGSRNEKLFFGSGTQLSVL.

This clonotype occurred a few times. The chain employs TRBV20-1 and TRBJ2-7, with 8 nucleotides matching TRBD2. Germline V gene sequence: CDR1 DFQATT, CDR2 SNEGSKA (reference sequence). V shed 3 bases, J shed 0 bases, and the junction held 4 bases outside the gene matches. The CDR3 is made up of 14 amino acids. The CDR3 nucleotides are TGCAGTGCTAGTGAGCGGGGGAGCTCCTACGAGCAGTACGTC. It translates to CSASERGSSYEQYV.

This clonotype was recorded at least ten times. The chain couples TRBV7-9 to TRBJ1-1, with 7 bases matching TRBD1. J gave up 3 bases and V 3 bases, and 16 bases lay outside the gene matches. There are 18 residues in the CDR3. From germline, CDR1 is SEHNR and CDR2 FQNEAQ (reference sequence). The CDR3 nucleotides are TGTGCCAGCAGCTTCTATCCGTTCGAACAGGGGAGGGACACTGAAGCTTTCTTT. Its protein product is CASSFYPFEQGRDTEAFF.

This clonotype has ten or more counts. The CDR3 protein is CASGGLYNEQFF. DNA of the CDR3: TGTGCCTCGGGGGGACTATACAATGAGCAGTTCTTC. The chain links TRBV14 to TRBJ2-1; 7 nucleotides align to TRBD2. This CDR3 contains 12 residues. CDR1 and CDR2 (germline): SGHDN, FVKESK. The V and J ends lost 11 bases and 4 bases, in that order; junction bases with no gene match: 5.

This clonotype was counted only a few times. This rearrangement joins TRBV6-5 to TRBJ2-6; D is uncertain. The germline V and J ends were trimmed by 6 bases and 0 bases, with 6 bases remaining between them. The CDR3 covers 14 residues. Germline values: CDR1 MNHEY, CDR2 SVGAGI. CDR3 amino acids: CASRANSGANVLTF. The CDR3 bases are TGTGCCAGCAGGGCGAACTCTGGGGCCAACGTCCTGACTTTC.

J is TRBJ1-6 and V is TRBV7-9, with TRBD1 matching over 7 bases. The CDR3 covers 15 residues. Germline loops: CDR1 SEHNR, CDR2 FQNEAQ (reference sequence). The junction had 7 bases not matched to a gene; V was cut back by 5 bases and J by 6 bases. Here the CDR3 reads CASSAGDRANSPLHF. CDR3 coding DNA: TGTGCCAGCAGCGCGGGAGACAGGGCTAATTCACCCCTCCACTTT.

The CDR3 is CASANGTPAGYEQYF. As DNA, the CDR3 is TGTGCCAGCGCAAACGGCACACCCGCGGGCTACGAGCAGTACTTC. V usage is TRBV12-3 or TRBV12-4 and J usage is TRBJ2-7; TRBD2 might be the D (5 bases). The V gene lost 8 bases and the J gene lost 3 bases, with 20 bases spanning the gap. This CDR3 has 15 residues.

This clonotype has a handful of counts. The rearrangement uses TRBV7-9 and TRBJ2-7, with TRBD1 matching 8 bases. Trimming removed 0 bases from V and 2 bases from J; junction bases left unmatched: 6. CDR1 and CDR2 from the germline V gene are SEHNR and FQNEAQ (reference sequence). CDR3 length: 16 amino acids. The CDR3 spells CASSLAEQGDTYEQYF. CDR3 DNA sequence: TGTGCCAGCAGCTTAGCGGAACAGGGGGACACCTACGAGCAGTACTTC.

The genes are TRBV4-3 and TRBJ2-1; 10 bases fit TRBD1. This CDR3 has 15 residues. Per the germline V gene, CDR1 is LGHNA and CDR2 is YSLEER. Trimming removed 4 bases from V and 10 bases from J; junction bases left unmatched: 10. CDR3 sequence (DNA): TGCGCCAGCAGCCCGGGACAGGGGACCGCGGGGGAGCAGTTCTTC. Protein: CASSPGQGTAGEQFF.

J is TRBJ1-4 and V is TRBV23-1; weak D call: TRBD1 (5 bases). TRBV23-1 is an ORF for which the function is uncertain. The germline V and J ends were trimmed by 4 bases and 0 bases, with 21 bases remaining between them. There are 19 residues in the CDR3. In DNA form, the CDR3 reads TGCGCCAGCAGTCGCCCATGGGAGGGGCTGAGACCAACTAATGAAAAACTGTTTTTT. This encodes CASSRPWEGLRPTNEKLFF.

The CDR3 protein is CASSYRRGAGGPSTDTQYF. The CDR3 DNA sequence: TGTGCCAGCAGTTACAGAAGGGGAGCGGGGGGACCTAGCACAGATACGCAGTATTTT. This chain links TRBV6-2 or TRBV6-3 with TRBJ2-3; TRBD2 agrees at 9 bases. The CDR3 is made up of 19 amino acids. Germline CDR1 and CDR2: MNHEY and SVGEGT. Losses at the gene ends were 2 bases for V and 0 bases for J; bases not matched to a gene: 12.

CDR3 sequence: CSVSDPGDINTQYF. CDR3 DNA sequence: TGCAGTGTTAGCGATCCGGGAGACATAAATACGCAGTATTTT. V usage is TRBV20-1 and J usage is TRBJ2-3, with TRBD2 as a possible D gene (6 bases). Germline V gene lookup returns CDR1 DFQATT and CDR2 SNEGSKA (reference sequence). This CDR3 is built from 14 residues. The ends were cut back, 7 bases at V and 7 bases at J, with 21 bases in the middle.

This chain links TRBV27 with TRBJ2-5; D is undetermined. Germline loops: CDR1 MNHEY, CDR2 SMNVEV (reference sequence). Trimming took off 0 bases at V and 3 bases at J, with 17 bases between the two ends. The CDR3 spans 17 residues. The CDR3, as DNA: TGTGCCAGCAGTTTATCGTCCAGACCACACGTTAAAGAGACCCAGTACTTC. Its translation is CASSLSSRPHVKETQYF.

This clonotype came up many times. The germline gene is not matched at one end of the junction; a read error may be the cause. This chain joins TRBV7-6 and TRBJ2-1, with D perhaps matching TRBD2 (5 bases). The CDR3 runs to 12 residues. CDR1 and CDR2 from the germline V gene are SGHVS and FNYEAQ. The CDR3: CASSWTGGEHFF. The CDR3 DNA reads as TGTGCCAGCAGCTGGACTGGAGGTGAGCACTTCTTC.

This clonotype showed up just a few times. This sequence joins TRBV7-9 and TRBJ2-7; TRBD2 matches 7 bases. Per germline, CDR1 SEHNR and CDR2 FQNEAQ (reference sequence). CDR3 length: 15 amino acids. J was trimmed by 3 bases and V by 7 bases; bases with no gene match: 12. CDR3 residues: CASTLAGGGSYEQYV. Here the CDR3 DNA reads TGTGCCAGCACCCTCGCTGGGGGGGGGAGCTACGAGCAGTACGTC.

This clonotype was counted between two and nine times. CDR3 in amino acids: CASGLVPDSNQPQHF. CDR3 sequence (DNA): TGTGCTAGTGGTTTGGTTCCGGATAGCAATCAGCCCCAGCATTTT. The chain links TRBV12-5 to TRBJ1-5; D is undetermined. Between the trimmed V and J ends, which lost 0 bases and 0 bases, there was a span of 6 bases. Germline V gene sequence: CDR1 LGHNT, CDR2 FRNRAP. CDR3 length equals 15 residues.

Only a few counts were recorded for this clonotype. The chain uses TRBV13 and TRBJ1-2; TRBD1 agrees at 7 bases. CDR1 and CDR2 (germline): PRHDT, FYEKMQ (reference sequence). The CDR3 length is 13 residues. Germline trimming cut 1 base from V and 6 bases from J; bases unmatched to any gene: 2. The CDR3 bases are TGTGCCAGCAGCTTAGACAGGGGAGATGGCTACACCTTC. It specifies CASSLDRGDGYTF.

This clonotype was counted a few times. This sequence joins TRBV12-3 or TRBV12-4 and TRBJ2-3; 13 positions agree with TRBD2. This CDR3 has 17 amino acids. Germline trimming cut 5 bases from V and 2 bases from J; bases unmatched to any gene: 7. CDR3 region: CASSPRLAGGDTDTQYF. CDR3 bases: TGTGCCAGCAGTCCCCGACTAGCGGGGGGAGACACAGATACGCAGTATTTT.

This clonotype appeared a few times. V is TRBV19 and J is TRBJ1-5; D unclear. Germline CDR1 reads LNHDA; CDR2 reads SQIVND (reference sequence). Trimming cost V 1 base and J 1 base, with 11 bases left between them. This CDR3 comprises 16 residues. The CDR3 loop is CASSIGIRPSNQPQHF. As DNA, the CDR3 is TGTGCCAGTAGTATAGGTATCAGGCCGAGCAATCAGCCCCAGCATTTT.

This clonotype was counted many times. The rearrangement uses TRBV3-1 and TRBJ2-1, with 8 nucleotides matching TRBD2. Germline CDR1 and CDR2: LGHDT and YNNKEL (reference sequence). V was pared by 4 bases and J by 5 bases, with 10 bases of the junction left unmatched. CDR3 length: 16 residues. The CDR3 protein is CASSPALLAVNNEQFF. CDR3 coding DNA: TGTGCCAGCAGCCCTGCTTTACTAGCGGTTAACAATGAGCAGTTCTTC.

A few counts support this clonotype. The J gene is TRBJ2-5, the V gene TRBV12-3 or TRBV12-4; 8 bases align to TRBD1. The CDR3 covers 15 residues. V shed 5 bases and J 4 bases; nucleotides not matched to a gene: 9. CDR3 in amino acids: CASSPDRVISETQYF. Here the CDR3 DNA reads TGTGCCAGCAGTCCGGACAGGGTAATTTCAGAGACCCAGTACTTC.

At least ten counts were recorded for this clonotype. The gene calls are TRBV29-1 and TRBJ1-1; no clear D. The CDR3 contains 12 residues. Trimming shortened V by 3 bases and J by 0 bases, and 5 bases separated the two germline ends. CDR1 is SQVTM, CDR2 ANQGSEA, per germline. The CDR3 protein is CSVDQMNTEAFF. CDR3 nucleotide sequence: TGCAGCGTTGATCAAATGAACACTGAAGCTTTCTTT.

This clonotype was observed at least ten times. The chain is built from TRBV7-6 and TRBJ2-5; 7 bases align to TRBD2. The trim removed 2 bases at V and 3 bases at J, leaving 6 bases unmatched. Germline lookup yields CDR1 SGHVS and CDR2 FNYEAQ. This CDR3 comprises 15 residues. The CDR3 reads CASSLWTSPEETQYF. The CDR3, as DNA: TGTGCCAGCAGCTTATGGACTAGTCCGGAAGAGACCCAGTACTTC.

V gene TRBV5-1 combines with J gene TRBJ2-1, with TRBD2 identical over 9 bases. Germline V gene lookup returns CDR1 SGHRS and CDR2 YFSETQ. The CDR3 consists of 15 residues. Trimming removed 0 bases from V and 5 bases from J; junction bases left unmatched: 3. CDR3 region: CASSLAVAGDNEQFF. The CDR3 DNA sequence: TGCGCCAGCAGCTTGGCGGTAGCGGGGGACAATGAGCAGTTCTTC. The full variable domain, its missing parts supplied by reference TRBV5-1 and TRBJ2-1, is KAGVTQTPRYLIKTRGQQVTLSCSPISGHRSVSWYQQTPGQGLQFLFEYFSETQRNKGNFPGRFSGRQFSNSRSEMNVSTLELGDSALYLCASSLAVAGDNEQFFGPGTRLTVL.

The V call is TRBV16, the J call TRBJ2-7; a possible D gene is TRBD2 (6 bases). CDR3 length equals 15 residues. Germline-derived CDR1 and CDR2 are KGHSY and FQNENV. V was clipped by 0 bases and J by 5 bases, with 14 bases between them. Here the CDR3 reads CASSQSPGSGDEQYF. CDR3 DNA: TGTGCCAGCAGCCAATCCCCAGGGTCGGGGGACGAGCAGTACTTC. Complete variable domain (other parts from reference TRBV16 and TRBJ2-7): GEEVAQTPKHLVRGEGQKAKLYCAPIKGHSYVFWYQQVLKNEFKFLISFQNENVFDETGMPKERFSAKCLPNSPCSLEIQATKLEDSAVYFCASSQSPGSGDEQYFGPGTRLTVT.